The rows below give T cell receptor beta chains drawn from one sample of a study of T-cell reconstitution after alpha-beta-depleted transplantation in children. TCRdb itself ran the PCR reads through MiXCR, one entry per CDR3 protein. The data contain 330,000 or so distinct CDR3 sequences, 6% to 10% of them seen just once; the ten biggest clones take up over 7.5%. This sample comprised peripheral blood, obtained 360 days after TCRalphabeta/CD19-depleted stem cell transplant. These receptors were obtained from a female patient aged 2 to 10 who had a stem cell transplant for Fanconi anemia, so the T cells may come from the graft donor. CDR3s include the opening cysteine and the closing phenylalanine or tryptophan. The D gene is left open where the match is weak. For some rows the clone size is stated as once, few or many, or as a class when expanded; others skip it.

>many|TRBJ2-5|.|TRBV12-5
CASAMTGFQETQYF
TGTGCTAGTGCCATGACAGGATTCCAAGAGACCCAGTACTTC
>many|TRBJ2-3|TRBD1|TRBV5-1
CASRPSPGTGIGADTQYF
TGCGCCAGCAGACCAAGTCCCGGGACAGGGATCGGGGCAGATACGCAGTATTTT
>.|TRBJ1-1|TRBD1|TRBV11-1
CASSLARTGVNTEAFF
TGTGCCAGCAGCTTAGCCCGGACAGGGGTGAACACTGAAGCTTTCTTT
>many|TRBJ2-3|.|TRBV4-3
CASSQEGTQAQYF
TGCGCCAGCAGCCAAGAGGGAACCCAGGCGCAGTATTTT
>many|TRBJ2-7|TRBD1|TRBV29-1
CSVEDKTGYSYEQYF
TGCAGCGTTGAAGATAAGACAGGGTACTCCTACGAGCAGTACTTC
>many|TRBJ2-1|.|TRBV20-1
CSARPRENEQFF
TGCAGTGCTAGACCCAGGGAAAATGAGCAGTTCTTC
>many|TRBJ1-1|.|TRBV20-1
CSASVMSSPEAFF
TGCAGTGCTAGTGTTATGAGCAGCCCTGAAGCTTTCTTT
>.|TRBJ1-5|.|TRBV24-1
CATSDSGNQPQHF
TGTGCCACCAGTGATTCAGGGAATCAGCCCCAGCATTTT
>.|TRBJ2-2|.|TRBV25-1
CASSSMVQGWGTGELFF
TGTGCCAGCAGTTCCATGGTACAGGGTTGGGGCACCGGGGAGCTGTTTTTT
>many|TRBJ2-4|.|TRBV29-1
CSVVKAKNIQYF
TGCAGCGTTGTGAAGGCCAAAAACATTCAGTACTTC
>.|TRBJ2-5|TRBD2|TRBV20-1
CSAAGRLQETQYF
TGCAGTGCAGCGGGACGGCTCCAAGAGACCCAGTACTTC
>.|TRBJ1-1|.|TRBV4-2
CASSQDGKQNTEAFF
TGTGCCAGCAGCCAAGATGGGAAGCAGAACACTGAAGCTTTCTTT
>many|TRBJ2-5|.|TRBV7-9
CASSLRRTRQETQYF
TGTGCCAGCAGCTTACGGAGGACGCGGCAAGAGACCCAGTACTTC
>many|TRBJ2-5|.|TRBV7-6
CASSLGGGLQETQYF
TGTGCCAGCAGCTTAGGCGGGGGCCTACAAGAGACCCAGTACTTC
>.|TRBJ1-1|.|TRBV6-2/TRBV6-3
CASTQPRWGTEAFF
TGTGCCAGCACTCAACCCAGGTGGGGAACTGAAGCTTTCTTT
>few|TRBJ1-1|.|TRBV28
CASSPPIHGTEAFF
TGTGCCAGCAGTCCACCCATCCATGGCACTGAAGCTTTCTTT
>many|TRBJ1-1|TRBD1|TRBV18
CASSLDRGAFF
TGTGCCAGCTCCCTAGACAGGGGAGCTTTCTTT
>many|TRBJ1-1|TRBD1|TRBV6-5
CASSYAGGNTEAFF
TGTGCCAGCAGTTACGCAGGGGGGAACACTGAAGCTTTCTTT
>few|TRBJ1-2|.|TRBV5-1
CASSLTAEDGYTF
TGCGCCAGCAGCTTGACGGCCGAGGATGGCTACACCTTC
>.|TRBJ2-1|TRBD2|TRBV20-1
CSAPGTSGSYNEQFF
TGCAGTGCACCCGGGACTAGCGGCTCCTACAATGAGCAGTTCTTC
>many|TRBJ2-2|.|TRBV29-1
CSVGRDSLINTGELFF
TGCAGCGTGGGCCGAGACAGCCTTATAAACACCGGGGAGCTGTTTTTT
>few|TRBJ2-1|TRBD2|TRBV11-2
CASSLVLAGGGEQFF
TGTGCCAGCAGCTTAGTGCTAGCGGGAGGGGGTGAGCAGTTCTTC
>.|TRBJ2-5|TRBD2|TRBV10-2
CASSDGTSGARETQYF
TGCGCCAGCAGTGATGGGACTAGCGGGGCCCGAGAGACCCAGTACTTC
>.|TRBJ1-1|TRBD1|TRBV6-6
CASQITGGGGAFF
TGTGCCAGCCAAATTACAGGGGGCGGAGGAGCTTTCTTT
>many|TRBJ2-7|TRBD1|TRBV2
CARGQGAYEQYF
TGTGCCAGAGGACAGGGCGCCTACGAGCAGTACTTC
>.|TRBJ2-3|.|TRBV7-3
CASSFVGADTQYF
TGTGCCAGCAGCTTTGTTGGGGCAGATACGCAGTATTTT
>many|TRBJ2-3|.|TRBV20-1
CSARLSPDTQYF
TGCAGTGCTAGACTAAGCCCAGATACGCAGTATTTT
>few|TRBJ2-1|.|TRBV7-7
CASSLSVEDYNEQFF
TGTGCCAGCAGCTTATCTGTCGAAGACTACAATGAGCAGTTCTTC
>many|TRBJ2-1|TRBD1|TRBV29-1
CSVDRGGIYNEQFF
TGCAGCGTGGACAGGGGCGGGATCTACAATGAGCAGTTCTTC
>.|TRBJ1-4|.|TRBV4-3
CASSQDRVGEKLFF
TGCGCCAGCAGCCAGGACAGAGTTGGTGAAAAACTGTTTTTT
>many|TRBJ2-1|.|TRBV2
CASSETGTILDEQFF
TGTGCCAGCAGTGAGACCGGGACGATATTAGATGAGCAGTTCTTC
>many|TRBJ2-5|TRBD1|TRBV4-3
CASSQGPANRGEETQYF
TGCGCCAGCAGCCAAGGACCTGCAAACAGGGGAGAAGAGACCCAGTACTTC
>many|TRBJ1-5|.|TRBV12-3/TRBV12-4
CASTSGTHGHQPQHF
TGTGCCAGCACCTCAGGGACCCACGGCCATCAGCCCCAGCATTTT
>.|TRBJ1-6|.|TRBV3-1
CASSPGILGSPLHF
TGTGCCAGCAGCCCCGGAATTCTGGGTTCACCCCTCCACTTT
>.|TRBJ1-4|TRBD1|TRBV12-3/TRBV12-4
CASSFRQGWNEKLFF
TGTGCCAGCAGCTTTAGACAGGGTTGGAATGAAAAACTGTTTTTT
>few|TRBJ1-1|.|TRBV11-2
CASSLAGNEAFF
TGTGCCAGCAGCTTAGCGGGTAACGAAGCTTTCTTT
>many|TRBJ2-1|.|TRBV6-1
CASTDGQLSYNEQFF
TGTGCCAGCACCGACGGACAGCTCTCCTACAATGAGCAGTTCTTC
>many|TRBJ2-1|.|TRBV20-1
CSAREDSPTYNEQFF
TGCAGTGCTAGAGAGGACTCTCCAACCTACAATGAGCAGTTCTTC
>many|TRBJ2-1|.|TRBV5-1
CASRVPGSYNEQFF
TGCGCCAGCAGAGTACCGGGCTCGTACAATGAGCAGTTCTTC
>few|TRBJ1-1|TRBD1|TRBV6-2/TRBV6-3
CASSSGGQGDTEAFF
TGTGCCAGCAGTTCAGGCGGACAGGGTGACACTGAAGCTTTCTTT
>many|TRBJ2-7|TRBD2|TRBV29-1
CSVEWASGRAYEQYF
TGCAGCGTTGAATGGGCTAGCGGGAGGGCCTACGAGCAGTACTTC
>.|TRBJ2-1|.|TRBV5-6
CASSWGSGDNEQFF
TGTGCCAGCAGCTGGGGGTCGGGGGACAATGAGCAGTTCTTC
>few|TRBJ2-5|.|TRBV5-1
CASSRSTGTQETQYF
TGCGCCAGCAGCCGTAGTACCGGGACACAAGAGACCCAGTACTTC
>many|TRBJ2-4|.|TRBV20-1
CSASSDLLAKNIQYF
TGCAGTGCTAGTAGTGACCTCCTAGCCAAAAACATTCAGTACTTC
>many|TRBJ1-4|.|TRBV29-1
CSVVLGGKLFF
TGCAGCGTAGTCCTAGGGGGGAAACTGTTTTTT
>many|TRBJ2-1|TRBD2|TRBV6-2/TRBV6-3
CASSYPASGRGNEQFF
TGTGCCAGCAGTTACCCCGCTAGCGGGAGAGGCAATGAGCAGTTCTTC
>few|TRBJ2-2|TRBD2|TRBV7-6
CASSPRGGYTGELFF
TGTGCCAGCAGCCCGCGGGGGGGATACACCGGGGAGCTGTTTTTT
>many|TRBJ2-7|TRBD1|TRBV27
CASSLLRPGGGEQYF
TGTGCCAGCAGTTTATTACGGCCAGGGGGCGGGGAGCAGTACTTC
>many|TRBJ2-7|TRBD2|TRBV28
CASSTWTSGAYEQYF
TGTGCCAGCAGTACCTGGACTAGCGGAGCCTACGAGCAGTACTTC
>many|TRBJ1-1|.|TRBV28
CASSYGFVGNTEAFF
TGTGCCAGCAGCTACGGATTCGTGGGTAACACTGAAGCTTTCTTT